The sample holds a few counts of the clone carrying this T cell receptor (beta chain). Its antigen remains unknown. The entry originates in a study of glioma-infiltrating T cells. Study-wide context: Samples included WHO grade II oligodendrogliomas or astrocytomas and initial-diagnosis grade IV glioblastomas. Before surgery, glioma patients received dexamethasone for at most six days. Blood libraries targeted roughly 4.5- to 10-fold coverage of about one million T cells. Overall study findings and caveats: Non-neoplastic patients had below-expected tissue-blood divergence, while all gliomas exceeded expectation.

TCR alpha and beta CDR3 regions were amplified from RNA using iRepertoire nested multiplex PCR. MiXCR, run by TCRdb on the multiplex PCR reads, gives a single entry per CDR3 protein. The table shows more than 300,000 distinct CDR3 sequences, with roughly two fifths occurring only once. The CDR3 is 12 amino acids. Trimming cost V 9 bases and J 4 bases; bases outside gene matches: 4. The germline gives CDR1 SEHNR, CDR2 FQNEAQ (reference sequence). The sequenced sample was glioma tissue, nonneoplastic brain tissue, or PBMCs (not recorded which). The J gene is TRBJ2-3, the V gene TRBV7-9, with 7 bases matching TRBD2. This receptor was identified in a human donor with low-grade glioma or glioblastoma, undergoing nonglioma brain surgery, or in good health (not recorded which). The chain's CDR3 is CASQRDADTQYF. CDR3 coding DNA: TGTGCCAGTCAGCGGGATGCAGATACGCAGTATTTT. The full variable domain, its missing parts supplied by reference TRBV7-9 and TRBJ2-3, is DTGVSQNPRHKITKRGQNVTFRCDPISEHNRLYWYRQTLGQGPEFLTYFQNEAQLEKSRLLSDRFSAERPKGSFSTLEIQRTEQGDSAMYLCASQRDADTQYFGPGTRLTVL.